This T cell receptor beta chain was sequenced for a study of shared clonotypes between healthy human individuals. This table comes from immunoSEQ multiplex PCR, and its TCRdb copy is limited to in-frame clones, with some not included. The sample lists a few million clones, around 92% seen once, with more than 0.35% in the top ten. The CDR3 runs to 14 residues. V was shortened by 5 bases and J by 0 bases, with 9 bases between the two germline ends. The germline V gene encodes CDR1 MDHEN and CDR2 SYDVKM. Concerning this clone: Its matching antigen is unknown.

Study-level points and caveats: Clonotypes that were shared across four donors made up roughly 5% of naive CD4 clonotypes. Generation of non-shared clonotypes was less probable than generation of clonotypes shared by all four donors.

The investigators split CD4+ cells into a CD45RA+ naive subset and a CD45RA-negative memory subset. The sequenced material came from naive CD4+ T cells from PBMCs. Regarding subset: CD45RA+ positively selected. This chain uses TRBV28 with TRBJ2-3, with TRBD1 as a possible D gene (5 bases). The receptor's source is a man aged 18 to 35 in good health. Some clones in this sample may be carry-over from other donors' samples. The CDR3 reads CASSGRASTDTQYF. For the CDR3, the DNA is TGTGCCAGCAGTGGCAGGGCAAGCACAGATACGCAGTATTTT.